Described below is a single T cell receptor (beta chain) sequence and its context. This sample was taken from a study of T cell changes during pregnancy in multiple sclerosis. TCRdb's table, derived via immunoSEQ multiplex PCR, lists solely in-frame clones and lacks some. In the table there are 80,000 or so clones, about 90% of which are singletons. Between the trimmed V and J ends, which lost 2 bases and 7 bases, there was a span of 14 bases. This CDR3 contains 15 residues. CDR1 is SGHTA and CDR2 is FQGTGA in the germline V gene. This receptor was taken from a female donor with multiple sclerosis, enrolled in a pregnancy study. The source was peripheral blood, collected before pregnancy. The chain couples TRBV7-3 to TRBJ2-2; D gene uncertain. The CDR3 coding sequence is TGTGCCAGCAGCTTAGACGCTCCTTCAGGCGGGGAGCTGTTTTTT. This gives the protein CASSLDAPSGGELFF.